The source of this T cell receptor beta chain is a study of cytomegalovirus exposure and HLA in healthy donors. PCR primers comprised 60 Vbeta and 13 Jbeta primers. The data were produced by immunoSEQ multiplex PCR, yet TCRdb's version contains in-frame clones alone and is incomplete. The data hold some 190,000 clones, with over 70% observed a single time. Nominally healthy donors provided the samples, though records likely missed some immune exposures. This receptor was identified in a woman aged 18-35 years in good health and CMV-seronegative. The sequencing input was PBMCs.

This CDR3 reads CASSLSGGGTNEKLFF. Written as DNA, the CDR3 is TGTGCCAGCAGCTTGTCCGGGGGTGGAACTAATGAAAAACTGTTTTTT. The V gene is TRBV7-9, the J gene TRBJ1-4, with a tentative D call TRBD1 (5 bases). CDR1 and CDR2 (germline): SEHNR, FQNEAQ (reference sequence). The V end lost 3 bases, the J end lost 1 base, and 12 bases lay between the germline ends. There are 16 residues in the CDR3.